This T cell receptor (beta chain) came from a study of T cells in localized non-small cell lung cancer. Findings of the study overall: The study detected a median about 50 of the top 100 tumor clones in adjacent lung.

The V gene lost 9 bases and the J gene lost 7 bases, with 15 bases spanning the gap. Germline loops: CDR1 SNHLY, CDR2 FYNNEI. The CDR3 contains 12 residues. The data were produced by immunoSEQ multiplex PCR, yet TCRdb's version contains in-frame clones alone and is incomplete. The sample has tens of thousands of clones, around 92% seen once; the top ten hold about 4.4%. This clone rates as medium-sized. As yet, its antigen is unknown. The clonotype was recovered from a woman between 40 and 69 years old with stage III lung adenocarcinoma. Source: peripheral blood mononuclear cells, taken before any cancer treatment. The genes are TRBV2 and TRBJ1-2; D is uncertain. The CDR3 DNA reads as TGTGCCAGTGGACTTGAGGGAAGTGGCTACACCTTC. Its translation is CASGLEGSGYTF.